The T cell receptor (beta chain) under discussion was sequenced for a study of OX40 agonist ivuxolimab in advanced cancers. Study outcomes and limitations: With doses of 0.1-3.0 mg/kg, partial responders showed among the lowest clonal expansion. More expanded clones were seen, on average, in CD8+ T cells than in CD4+.

Patients had blood sampled at baseline and again on cycle 4 day 1 and cycle 7 day 1. This CDR3 spans 13 amino acids. The V end was cut by 2 bases, the J end by 6 bases, with 10 bases between. The germline V gene has CDR1 MNHEY and CDR2 SMNVEV (reference sequence). The protocol was immunoSEQ multiplex PCR, while the TCRdb copy is restricted to in-frame clones and leaves out a portion. This table has approximately 22,000 clones, more than 75% appearing once. Details on this clone: Antigen: not known.

This sequence was found in an adult with an advanced solid tumor such as melanoma, head and neck, liver or kidney cancer. The source material was CD4+ or CD8+ T cells sorted from blood, sampled in a trial of the OX40 agonist ivuxolimab. The chain uses TRBV27 and TRBJ1-1; no clear D gene. The CDR3 DNA follows: TGTGCCAGCAGTTTAATCCAAGGAGCTGAAGCTTTCTTT. This sequence encodes CASSLIQGAEAFF.